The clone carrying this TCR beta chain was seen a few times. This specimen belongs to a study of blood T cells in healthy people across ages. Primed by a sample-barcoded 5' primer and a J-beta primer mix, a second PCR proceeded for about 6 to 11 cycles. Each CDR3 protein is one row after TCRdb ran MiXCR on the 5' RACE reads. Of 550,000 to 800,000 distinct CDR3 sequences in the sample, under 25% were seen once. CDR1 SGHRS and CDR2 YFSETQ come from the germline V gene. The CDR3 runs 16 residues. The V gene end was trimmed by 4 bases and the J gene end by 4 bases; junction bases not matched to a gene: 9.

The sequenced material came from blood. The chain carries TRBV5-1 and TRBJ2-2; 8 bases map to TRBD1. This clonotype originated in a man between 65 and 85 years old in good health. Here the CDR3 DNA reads TGCGCCAGCAGCCGCGGACAGGGTTCTTCCACCGGGGAGCTGTTTTTT. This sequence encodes CASSRGQGSSTGELFF.